Listed here is a single TCR beta chain. The sample comes from a study of T cell changes during pregnancy in multiple sclerosis. This CDR3 has 13 amino acids. Trimming took 4 bases from V and 0 from J, leaving 5 bases between them. Germline CDR1 and CDR2: SGHRS and YFSETQ. The data were produced by immunoSEQ multiplex PCR, yet TCRdb's version contains in-frame clones alone and is incomplete. The sample lists approximately 84,000 clones, roughly 94% occurring once. The source material was peripheral blood, sampled in the second trimester of pregnancy. V usage is TRBV5-1 and J usage is TRBJ1-5; D ambiguous. This receptor was identified in a female donor in good health, enrolled as a control in a pregnancy study. The CDR3 sequence: CASSEYSNQPQHF. The CDR3 DNA is TGCGCCAGCAGCGAGTATAGCAATCAGCCCCAGCATTTT.